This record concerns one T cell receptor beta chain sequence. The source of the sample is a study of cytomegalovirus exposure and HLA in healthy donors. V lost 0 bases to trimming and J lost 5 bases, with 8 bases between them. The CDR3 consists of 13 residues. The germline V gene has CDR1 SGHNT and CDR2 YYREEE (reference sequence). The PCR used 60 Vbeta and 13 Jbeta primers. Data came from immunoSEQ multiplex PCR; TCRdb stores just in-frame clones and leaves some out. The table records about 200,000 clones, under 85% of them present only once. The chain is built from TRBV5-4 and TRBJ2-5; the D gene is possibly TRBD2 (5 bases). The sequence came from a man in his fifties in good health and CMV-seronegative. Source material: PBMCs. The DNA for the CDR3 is TGTGCCAGCAGCTTGGCACGGAGGGAGACCCAGTACTTC. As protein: CASSLARRETQYF.